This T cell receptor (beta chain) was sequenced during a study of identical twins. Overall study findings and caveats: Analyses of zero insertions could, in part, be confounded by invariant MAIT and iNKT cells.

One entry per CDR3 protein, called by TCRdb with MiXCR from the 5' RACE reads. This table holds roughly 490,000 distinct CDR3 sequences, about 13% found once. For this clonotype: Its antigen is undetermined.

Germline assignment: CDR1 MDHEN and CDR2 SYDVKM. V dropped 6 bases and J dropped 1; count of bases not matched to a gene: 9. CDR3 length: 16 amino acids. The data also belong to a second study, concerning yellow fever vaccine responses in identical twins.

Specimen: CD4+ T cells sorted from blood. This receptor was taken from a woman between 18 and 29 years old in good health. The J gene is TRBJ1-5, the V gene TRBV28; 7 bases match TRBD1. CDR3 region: CASRPRTGGSNQPQHF. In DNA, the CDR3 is TGTGCCAGCAGACCGAGGACAGGCGGAAGCAATCAGCCCCAGCATTTT.